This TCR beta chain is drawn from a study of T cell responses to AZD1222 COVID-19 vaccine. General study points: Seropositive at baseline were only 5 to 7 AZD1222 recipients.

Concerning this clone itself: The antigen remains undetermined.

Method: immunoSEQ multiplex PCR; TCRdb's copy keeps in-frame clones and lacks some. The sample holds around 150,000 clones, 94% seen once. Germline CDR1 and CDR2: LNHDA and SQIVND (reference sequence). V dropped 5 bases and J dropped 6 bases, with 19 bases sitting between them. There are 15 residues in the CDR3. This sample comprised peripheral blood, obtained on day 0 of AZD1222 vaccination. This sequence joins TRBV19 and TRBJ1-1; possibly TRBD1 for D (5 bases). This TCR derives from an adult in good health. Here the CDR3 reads CASSPYQRGRPEAFF. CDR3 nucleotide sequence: TGTGCCAGTAGTCCCTATCAAAGGGGAAGACCTGAAGCTTTCTTT.